The following is a T cell receptor (beta chain) sequence with its context. The sample belongs to a study of shared clonotypes between healthy human individuals. The data were produced by immunoSEQ multiplex PCR, yet TCRdb's version contains in-frame clones alone and is incomplete. The table includes about 700,000 clones, over 65% detected once. This CDR3 has 14 residues. The germline CDR1 and CDR2 sequences are MNHEY and SMNVEV (reference sequence). With 6 bases removed from V and 7 bases from J, the gap between germline ends came to 18 bases. The sequencing input was memory CD4+ T cells sorted from blood. As to subset: CD45RA-negative fraction. This chain links TRBV27 with TRBJ1-2; maybe TRBD1 (6 bases). The receptor was isolated from a woman aged 25 to 39 in good health. The CDR3: CASSHGQPGGGYTF. The CDR3 DNA reads TGTGCCAGCAGCCACGGACAGCCCGGGGGTGGCTACACCTTC.